The T cell receptor (beta chain) described here comes from a study of shared clonotypes between healthy human individuals. Findings and limits, study-wide: As a rule, naive subsets had a larger estimated richness than memory subsets. Between a handful of donors, naive CD4 clonotypes were shared at a level of about 5%. The low donor count limited represented genetic and exposure-history diversity.

V was trimmed by 2 bases and J by 2 bases, leaving 11 bases between them. Germline V gene sequence: CDR1 SGHDT, CDR2 YYEEEE. The CDR3 sequence is 15 residues long. Worth noting for this clone: What it binds is not known.

Repertoires were generated with immunoSEQ multiplex PCR, while TCRdb's copy carries only in-frame clones and drops some. Counted here are over 2 million clones, roughly 92% occurring once; the ten biggest clones make up about 0.36%. This receptor was obtained from a man younger than 30 in good health. Some clones in this sample may be carry-over from other donors' samples. The V and J genes are TRBV5-6 and TRBJ2-1, with TRBD1 as a possible D gene (5 bases). Sequencing input: naive CD4+ T cells from PBMCs. Subset in this sample: CD45RA+ positively selected. The CDR3 nucleotides read TGTGCCAGCAGCTTAACTCCAGGGCCCTACAATGAGCAGTTCTTC. Its translation is CASSLTPGPYNEQFF.